The entry that follows covers one T cell receptor (beta chain) sequence. This specimen comes from a study of technical replicates of blood from several donors. The data were produced by immunoSEQ multiplex PCR, yet TCRdb's version contains in-frame clones alone and is incomplete. The table includes around 13,000 clones, roughly three quarters detected once. Germline trimming cut 3 bases from V and 4 bases from J; bases unmatched to any gene: 5. The CDR3 sequence is 15 residues long. CDR1 is WSHSY, CDR2 SAAADI, per germline. The V gene is TRBV10-2, the J gene TRBJ1-5; the match to TRBD1 covers 8 bases. The TCR comes from a human donor in good health. The sequencing sample was made of PBMCs. CDR3 coding DNA: TGCGCCAGCAGTGACAGGGGGCGAGGAAATCAGCCCCAGCATTTT. It codes for CASSDRGRGNQPQHF.